This TCR beta chain originates from a study of cytomegalovirus exposure and HLA in healthy donors. A word on this clone: Its antigen remains unidentified.

Germline assignment: CDR1 MDHEN and CDR2 SYDVKM. There are 15 residues in the CDR3. V was trimmed by 5 bases and J by 10 bases, leaving 18 bases between them. Regarding the study as a whole: A later analysis linked a missense DCLRE1C variant to TCR beta V- and J-gene trimming.

It was with 60 Vbeta and 13 Jbeta primers that the PCR ran. Using immunoSEQ multiplex PCR, the repertoire was profiled, and TCRdb retains in-frame clones only, with some absent. The sample yields fewer than 130,000 clones, approximately 83% seen once. The sequenced sample was PBMCs. The source is a man in his forties in good health and CMV-seronegative. The genes are TRBV28 and TRBJ1-6, with no clear D. CDR3 bases: TGTGCCAGCAGTCCCCCCCCTGGAGCGAGATCACCCCTCCACTTT. This codes for CASSPPPGARSPLHF.